The sample holds a few counts of the clone carrying this T cell receptor beta chain. Unique molecular identifiers were incorporated during preparation of the TCRbeta library. TCRdb reprocessed the PCR reads with MiXCR, giving one entry per CDR3 protein. The table has around 380,000 distinct CDR3 sequences, approximately 10% seen once. The V and J ends lost 4 bases and 4 bases respectively, with 11 bases between them. Germline V CDR1 and CDR2: GTSNPN, SVGIG (reference sequence). The CDR3 runs to 14 residues. This entry is derived from a study of T-cell reconstitution after alpha-beta-depleted transplantation in children.

This rearrangement joins TRBV30 to TRBJ1-6; the D gene is possibly TRBD1 (6 bases). Specimen: PBMCs from the stem cell graft donor, collected from the stem cell graft. This TCR derives from a human donor who donated a stem cell graft to a child with acute myeloid leukemia. Written as DNA, the CDR3 is TGTGCCTGGACCCCGAGGGGGTATAATTCACCCCTCCACTTT. This codes for CAWTPRGYNSPLHF.